What follows are 10 T cell receptor beta chains derived from one specimen sequenced in a study of blood T cells in healthy people across ages. With a J-beta primer mix and a sample-barcoded 5' primer, a second PCR ran 7 to 11 cycles. TCRdb passed the 5' RACE reads through MiXCR, listing each CDR3 protein once. Found here are 1.5 million to 2 million distinct CDR3 sequences, almost 35% of them singletons; the top ten hold around 10%. The specimen sequenced was blood. These receptors were obtained from a woman under 40 in good health.

The chain carries TRBV7-2 and TRBJ1-5, with a weak D call TRBD1 (5 bases). Deletions cut 7 bases from V and 2 bases from J, with 18 bases between. The germline V gene encodes CDR1 SGHTA and CDR2 FQGNSA. This CDR3 has 16 residues. The CDR3 reads CASNPPGKGRNQPQHF. The CDR3 DNA sequence: TGTGCCAGCAACCCTCCAGGGAAGGGGCGCAATCAGCCCCAGCATTTT.

This chain uses TRBV3-1 with TRBJ2-7; 7 bases agree with TRBD1. Germline trimming cut 4 bases from V and 5 bases from J; bases unmatched to any gene: 8. The CDR3 has 14 amino acids. Germline values: CDR1 LGHDT, CDR2 YNNKEL (reference sequence). In nucleotides, the CDR3 is TGTGCCAGCAGCCCACAGGGGCCATATGACGAGCAGTACTTC. This encodes CASSPQGPYDEQYF.

The CDR3 here is CSAGLFPGLAGPVEGYEQYF. The CDR3 DNA reads as TGCAGTGCTGGACTGTTTCCGGGACTAGCGGGGCCCGTTGAGGGGTACGAGCAGTACTTC. The rearrangement uses TRBV20-1 and TRBJ2-7, with 13 bases aligning to TRBD2. After removal of 5 bases from V and 4 bases from J, the junction contained 23 bases not matched to a gene. CDR1 and CDR2 (germline): DFQATT, SNEGSKA (reference sequence). The CDR3 is 20 amino acids.

The rearrangement links TRBV12-3 or TRBV12-4 to TRBJ1-1; D not certain. V gave up 2 bases and J gave up 7 bases, with 8 bases separating them. This CDR3 is built from 12 residues. CDR3 sequence reads: CASSLMGVEAFF. The CDR3 DNA reads TGTGCCAGCAGTTTAATGGGAGTTGAAGCTTTCTTT.

The V and J genes are TRBV4-2 and TRBJ1-1; 8 nucleotides align to TRBD1. Trimming took 1 base from V and 0 from J; bases not matched to a gene: 7. From germline, CDR1 is LGHNA and CDR2 YNFKEQ. The CDR3 sequence is 17 residues long. The CDR3 loop is CASSQVLGTGLNTEAFF. DNA of the CDR3: TGTGCCAGCAGCCAAGTTTTGGGGACAGGCTTGAACACTGAAGCTTTCTTT.

This sequence joins TRBV18 and TRBJ1-2; D possibly corresponds to TRBD1 (5 bases). Germline CDR1 reads KGHSH; CDR2 reads LQKENI. This CDR3 is 15 amino acids long. V lost 1 base and J lost 5, with 14 bases in between. This CDR3 reads CASSPRERGRYGYTF. CDR3 DNA sequence: TGTGCCAGCTCACCACGAGAAAGGGGTAGATATGGCTACACCTTC.

The chain is built from TRBV5-1 and TRBJ2-1; 12 positions match TRBD2. From germline, CDR1 is SGHRS and CDR2 YFSETQ. V trimming: 0 bases; J trimming: 4 bases; junction bases outside the gene matches: 5. CDR3 length: 17 residues. CDR3 DNA sequence: TGCGCCAGCAGCTTGGCTAGCGGGGGGGCCCTATACAATGAGCAGTTCTTC. As protein: CASSLASGGALYNEQFF.

CDR3 sequence (DNA): TGTGCCAGCAGCAGGGACGGAGTGGCAGATACGCAGTATTTT. Amino acids: CASSRDGVADTQYF. The V call is TRBV2, the J call TRBJ2-3; D is perhaps TRBD1 or TRBD2 (5 bases each). The CDR3 has 14 amino acids. The V and J ends lost 6 bases and 4 bases respectively, with 14 bases between them. The germline gives CDR1 SNHLY, CDR2 FYNNEI.

The rearrangement links TRBV6-1 to TRBJ2-2; 7 bases agree with TRBD2. The V gene end was trimmed by 0 bases and the J gene end by 6 bases; junction bases not matched to a gene: 10. The CDR3 runs to 17 residues. The germline CDR1 and CDR2 sequences are MNHNS and SASEGT. CDR3: CASSEARQAGLAGELFF. CDR3 sequence (DNA): TGTGCCAGCAGTGAAGCGAGGCAAGCGGGGCTCGCCGGGGAGCTGTTTTTT.

J is TRBJ1-6 and V is TRBV29-1, with D possibly being TRBD1 (5 bases). Germline values: CDR1 SQVTM, CDR2 ANQGSEA. V was clipped by 5 bases and J by 9 bases, with 14 bases between them. This CDR3 region has 13 residues. CDR3 region: CSVIVRGGSPLHF. In nucleotides, the CDR3 is TGCAGCGTTATCGTCCGGGGGGGTTCACCCCTCCACTTT.